The next 21 T cell receptor beta chains were all read from a single sample in a study of tumor-infiltrating lymphocytes in primary liver carcinoma. Starting from approximately 470 ng of total RNA, TCR beta cDNA was produced with a primer in the constant region. The TCR beta library was amplified through three nested multiplex PCR rounds in a modified ARM-PCR procedure. Both of the initial two PCR rounds ran for about 11 cycles and employed TRBV1-TRBV30 forward primers alongside a C-beta reverse primer. TCRdb analysed the multiplex PCR reads with MiXCR anew, one entry per CDR3 protein. Among 300,000 to 350,000 distinct CDR3 sequences, approximately 58% were seen once, and the ten largest hold about 15%. Both blood RNA, taken from unsorted whole blood, and germline DNA were extracted. Sequences were obtained from peripheral blood. All receptors come from a woman under 40 with primary liver carcinoma and hepatitis B virus infection.

This clonotype has more than one count but fewer than ten. This chain links TRBV28 with TRBJ1-5; unclear D gene. CDR3 length equals 15 residues. V was clipped by 6 bases and J by 0 bases, with 12 bases between them. The germline gives CDR1 MDHEN, CDR2 SYDVKM. The CDR3 nucleotides read TGTGCCAGCAGCCCCCTTGGGAATAGCAATCAGCCCCAGCATTTT. This encodes CASSPLGNSNQPQHF.

Note on this clonotype: Because the CDR3 is missing its conserved closing phenylalanine or tryptophan, this is likely a read error. The chain carries TRBV4-1 and TRBJ2-1; D is undetermined. Germline V gives CDR1 MGHRA, CDR2 YSYEKL. V gave up 5 bases and J gave up 2 bases, with 10 bases separating them. CDR3 length: 14 amino acids. The CDR3 loop reads CASSYRAAYNEQFL. The CDR3 region has the DNA TGCGCCAGCAGCTATCGGGCCGCCTACAATGAGCAGTTCTTA.

Note on this clonotype: The CDR3 does not end in the conserved phenylalanine or tryptophan, so this is likely a read error. The chain has TRBV5-5 and TRBJ2-3, with TRBD2 identical over 10 bases. Germline loops: CDR1 SGHKS, CDR2 YYEKEE (reference sequence). The V and J ends lost 2 bases and 7 bases, in that order; junction bases with no gene match: 7. The CDR3 spans 15 residues. CDR3 residues: CASSFTSGIAYTQYY. CDR3 nucleotide sequence: TGTGCCAGCAGCTTTACTAGCGGGATAGCATATACGCAGTATTAT.

This clonotype has a handful of counts. This sequence joins TRBV4-2 and TRBJ1-2, with 8 bases aligning to TRBD1. The ends lost 4 bases at V and 2 bases at J; junction bases unmatched: 9. In germline, CDR1 is LGHNA, CDR2 YNFKEQ. This CDR3 comprises 16 residues. CDR3 residues: CASSREIQGGNYGYTF. Written as DNA, the CDR3 is TGTGCCAGCAGCCGGGAAATACAGGGGGGAAACTATGGCTACACCTTC.

The rearrangement joins TRBV5-4 to TRBJ2-1, with 7 positions matching TRBD2. This CDR3 comprises 18 residues. Germline-derived CDR1 and CDR2 are SGHNT and YYREEE (reference sequence). J was trimmed by 0 bases and V by 4 bases; bases with no gene match: 13. The CDR3 DNA is TGTGCCAGCAGCCCGCACTGGAATGGCGGGAGCTCCTACAATGAGCAGTTCTTC. It codes for CASSPHWNGGSSYNEQFF.

Concerning this clonotype: Mismatch with germline at one junction end may stem from a read error. The chain recombines TRBV6-1 with TRBJ2-7, with D possibly being TRBD1 (6 bases). CDR1 MNHNS and CDR2 SASEGT come from the germline V gene. The CDR3 sequence is 14 residues long. In DNA form, the CDR3 reads TGTGCCGGCAGTGAGACAGGCCGTTCCTACGAGCAGTACTTC. Its protein is CAGSETGRSYEQYF.

This clonotype has only a few counts. The rearrangement links TRBV7-9 to TRBJ2-2; the match to TRBD1 covers 8 bases. Losses at the gene ends were 4 bases for V and 1 base for J; bases not matched to a gene: 5. The CDR3 extends over 16 amino acids. Per the germline V gene, CDR1 is SEHNR and CDR2 is FQNEAQ (reference sequence). The CDR3: CASSSRQGRNTGELFF. The CDR3 DNA sequence: TGTGCCAGCAGCTCAAGACAGGGGCGGAACACCGGGGAGCTGTTTTTT.

Regarding this clonotype: A junction boundary mismatches the germline segment, possibly from a read error. V and J are TRBV28 and TRBJ2-5, with D perhaps matching TRBD1 or TRBD2 (5 bases each). The CDR3 has 14 amino acids. Germline V gene sequence: CDR1 MDHEN, CDR2 SYDVKM. CDR3 nucleotides: TGTGTCAGCAGTTTATCATTGGGGGAGGAGACCCAGTACTTC. This gives the protein CVSSLSLGEETQYF.

The chain couples TRBV13 to TRBJ2-5; 10 nucleotides agree with TRBD2. This CDR3 has 14 amino acids. Germline CDR1 is PRHDT and CDR2 is FYEKMQ (reference sequence). The V segment lost 6 bases and the J segment 9 bases; nucleotides outside the gene matches: 10. The CDR3, as DNA: TGTGCCAGCAGTTTCCAGACTAGCGGGCTTTCCCAGTACTTC. Translating gives CASSFQTSGLSQYF. The whole variable domain, filled in from reference TRBV13 and TRBJ2-5, reads AAGVIQSPRHLIKEKRETATLKCYPIPRHDTVYWYQQGPGQDPQFLISFYEKMQSDKGSIPDRFSAQQFSDYHSELNMSSLELGDSALYFCASSFQTSGLSQYFGPGTRLLVL.

This sequence joins TRBV6-6 and TRBJ1-3; no definite D call. The V end lost 2 bases, the J end lost 7 bases, and 6 bases lay between the germline ends. CDR1 and CDR2 (germline): MNHNY, SVGAGI (reference sequence). There are 12 residues in the CDR3. The CDR3 bases are TGTGCCAGCAGTTACATAGGGAACACCATATATTTT. This sequence encodes CASSYIGNTIYF.

Concerning this clonotype itself: A much larger clonotype is one base distant, so this may be a read error. The chain carries TRBV6-5 and TRBJ2-7; D is possibly TRBD2 (5 bases). V was shortened by 4 bases and J by 9 bases, with 16 bases between the two germline ends. This CDR3 has 13 amino acids. In germline, CDR1 is MNHEY, CDR2 SVGAGI. CDR3 in amino acids: CASSSLLEGVQYF. The CDR3 DNA is TGTGCCAGCAGTTCCCTCCTTGAGGGTGTGCAGTACTTC.

Comments on this clonotype: This sequence may be a read error, since a much larger clone differs from it by one base. The rearrangement joins TRBV12-3 or TRBV12-4 to TRBJ2-1; D might be TRBD1 (5 bases). The CDR3 is made up of 13 amino acids. In DNA, the CDR3 is TGTACCAGCAGGGTGGACCTCTACAATGAGCAGTTCTTC. The encoded protein is CTSRVDLYNEQFF.

Comment on this clonotype: At one end the junction does not follow the germline gene, possibly because of a read error. CDR3 region: CSVDTSITSGTQYF. CDR3 nucleotides: TGTAGCGTTGATACTTCAATTACGTCGGGCACGCAGTATTTT. V usage is TRBV29-1 and J usage is TRBJ2-3, with D possibly matching TRBD2 (5 bases). The CDR3 runs to 14 residues. Germline V lookup: CDR1 SQVTM, CDR2 ANQGSEA.

This clonotype occurred a few times. The rearrangement joins TRBV21-1 to TRBJ2-7; TRBD1, the table's D call, lacks a check against the DNA. TRBV21-1 is an annotated pseudogene. This CDR3 is built from 13 residues. The CDR3 nucleotides read TGTGCCAGCACCCCACAGGGCACCTACGAGCAGTACTTC. Its protein product is CASTPQGTYEQYF.

V and J are TRBV12-5 and TRBJ1-5, with TRBD1 matching over 7 bases. The CDR3 covers 18 residues. The germline V gene encodes CDR1 LGHNT and CDR2 FRNRAP. The ends lost 3 bases at V and 2 bases at J; junction bases unmatched: 13. Here the CDR3 DNA reads TGTGCTAGTGGTTTATCCAGGGGGTGGGGATATGGCAATCAGCCCCAGCATTTT. As protein: CASGLSRGWGYGNQPQHF.

This clonotype was observed a few times. This chain joins TRBV5-6 and TRBJ2-2, with D perhaps assigned TRBD1 or TRBD2 (5 bases each). This CDR3 has 16 amino acids. V gave up 5 bases and J gave up 4 bases, with 18 bases separating them. Germline CDR1 SGHDT, CDR2 YYEEEE. CDR3 loop: CASSPFGARTTGELFF. In nucleotides, the CDR3 is TGTGCCAGCAGTCCTTTCGGGGCCCGTACCACCGGGGAGCTGTTTTTT.

In DNA form, the CDR3 reads TGTGCCAGCAGCATACTAGGACGGATAGATCAGCCCCAGCATTTT. Protein: CASSILGRIDQPQHF. The chain employs TRBV28 and TRBJ1-5; no clear D. V was clipped by 6 bases and J by 5 bases, with 17 bases between them. The length of the CDR3 is 15 residues. CDR1 MDHEN and CDR2 SYDVKM come from the germline V gene.

The gene calls are TRBV4-3 and TRBJ2-1; maybe TRBD1 (6 bases). The V end lost 4 bases, the J end lost 4 bases, and 14 bases lay between the germline ends. CDR1 and CDR2 from the germline V gene are LGHNA and YSLEER. The CDR3 is 15 amino acids. The CDR3 DNA sequence: TGCGCCAGCAGCCCAGGGACAATTGTGTACAATGAGCAGTTCTTC. It encodes CASSPGTIVYNEQFF.

Worth noting for this clonotype: At one end the junction does not follow the germline gene, possibly because of a read error. This sequence joins TRBV12-5 and TRBJ2-5; D may match TRBD1 or TRBD2 (6 bases each). The CDR3 extends over 14 amino acids. Germline V gene data show CDR1 as LGHNT and CDR2 as FRNRAP. The CDR3 nucleotides read TGTACTAGTCTGAGGGGGGAAGGGGGAGAGACCCAGTACTTC. Amino acid sequence: CTSLRGEGGETQYF.

This clonotype was recorded only once. The rearrangement joins TRBV28 to TRBJ2-5; 13 positions agree with TRBD2. The CDR3 spans 16 residues. The V gene end was trimmed by 4 bases and the J gene end by 2 bases; junction bases not matched to a gene: 4. CDR1 is MDHEN, CDR2 SYDVKM, per germline. CDR3 residues: CASSSPTSGGQETQYF. The DNA of the CDR3 is TGTGCCAGCAGTTCCCCGACTAGCGGGGGGCAAGAGACCCAGTACTTC.

To note about this clonotype: This may be a read error: a much more frequent sequence differs by one nucleotide. The V gene is TRBV29-1, the J gene TRBJ2-1; D is unresolved. This CDR3 comprises 10 residues. CDR1 and CDR2 from the germline V gene are SQVTM and ANQGSEA. Here the CDR3 reads CSVEVDEQLF. CDR3 DNA sequence: TGCAGCGTTGAGGTAGATGAGCAGCTCTTC.